This T cell receptor (beta chain) was sequenced during a study of response to subunit inactivated influenza vaccine. This clonotype has a handful of counts. TCRdb reanalysed the RT-PCR reads using MiXCR and keeps one entry per CDR3 protein. This sample has 430,000 or so distinct CDR3 sequences, with around 9.9% found just once. Trimming took 8 bases from V and 6 from J, leaving 7 bases between them. CDR1 is SGHTA, CDR2 FQGNSA, per germline. This CDR3 region has 11 residues. This receptor was taken from a man between 45 and 60 years old who received an inactivated influenza vaccine. The specimen was PBMCs from blood, collected more than 35 days after vaccination. The rearrangement uses TRBV7-2 and TRBJ2-2; D gene unclear. CDR3 in DNA: TGTGCCAGCCCGCCTTCCGGGGAGCTGTTTTTT. Translation: CASPPSGELFF.